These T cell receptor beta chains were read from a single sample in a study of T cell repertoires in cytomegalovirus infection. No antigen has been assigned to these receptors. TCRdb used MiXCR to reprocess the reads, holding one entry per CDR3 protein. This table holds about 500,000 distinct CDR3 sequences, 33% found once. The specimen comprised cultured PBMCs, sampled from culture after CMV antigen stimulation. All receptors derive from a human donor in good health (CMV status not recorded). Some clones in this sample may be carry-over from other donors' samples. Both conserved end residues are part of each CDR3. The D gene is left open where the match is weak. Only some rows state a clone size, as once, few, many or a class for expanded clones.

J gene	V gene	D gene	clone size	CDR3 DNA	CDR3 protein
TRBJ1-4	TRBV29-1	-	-	TGCAGCGCCTTACGGGACACTAATGAAAAACTGTTTTTT	CSALRDTNEKLFF
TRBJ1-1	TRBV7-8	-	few	TGTGCCAGCAGCACCCCCCTTGGATCTGAAGCTTTCTTT	CASSTPLGSEAFF
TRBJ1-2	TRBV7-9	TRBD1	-	TGTGCCACCGGGACAGATAACTATGGCTACACCTTC	CATGTDNYGYTF
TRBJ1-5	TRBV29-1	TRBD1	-	TGCAGCGTCGGGGACAGGGTCAATCAGCCCCAGCATTTT	CSVGDRVNQPQHF
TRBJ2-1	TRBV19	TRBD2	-	TGTGCCAGTAGTTCGGGGACTAGCGGGAGTATTGAGCAGTTCTTC	CASSSGTSGSIEQFF
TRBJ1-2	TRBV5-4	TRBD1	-	TGTGCCAGCAGCCTAAAGGGACAGAGCTATGGCTACACCTTC	CASSLKGQSYGYTF
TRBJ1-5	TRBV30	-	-	TGTGCCTGGAGTGTCGGAAGTTGGAGCAATCAGCCCCAGCATTTT	CAWSVGSWSNQPQHF
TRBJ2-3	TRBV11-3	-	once	TGTGCCAGCAGCCCCGTTAGCGCAAGCACAGATACGCAGTATTTT	CASSPVSASTDTQYF
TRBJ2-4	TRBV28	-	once	TGTGCCAGCAGCACCGGGGTCAAAAACATTCAGTACTTC	CASSTGVKNIQYF
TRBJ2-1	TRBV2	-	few	TGTGCCGGCCGGGGCGACAGGTACAATGAGCAGTTCTTC	CAGRGDRYNEQFF
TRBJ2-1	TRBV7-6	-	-	TGTGCCAGCAGCTACAACCGGGACAAAAAAAACCGATACAATGAGCAGTTCTTC	CASSYNRDKKNRYNEQFF
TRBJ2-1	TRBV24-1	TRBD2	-	TGTGCCACCAGGACTAGCGGAGGATCGGGGGAAGGTGAGCAGTTCTTC	CATRTSGGSGEGEQFF
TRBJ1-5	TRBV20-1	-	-	TGCAGTGCTAGAGACTCAATTAGGGGATCGGCTCAGCCCCAGCATTTT	CSARDSIRGSAQPQHF
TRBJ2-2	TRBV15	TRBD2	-	TGTGCCACCAGCAGAGCACTAGCGGGGGGCAACACCGGGGAGCTGTTTTTT	CATSRALAGGNTGELFF
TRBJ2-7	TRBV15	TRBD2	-	TGTGCCACCAGCAGAGGGACTAGCGGAAACTACGAGCAGTACTTC	CATSRGTSGNYEQYF
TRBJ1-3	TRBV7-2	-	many	TGTGCCAGCAGCTCGTACCAGGACAGTGGAAACACCATATATTTT	CASSSYQDSGNTIYF
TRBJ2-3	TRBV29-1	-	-	TGCAGCGTTGAGTCAAGCACAGATACGCAGTATTTT	CSVESSTDTQYF
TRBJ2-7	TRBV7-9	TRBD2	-	TGTGCCAGCAGCACGTCTAGCGGGGAAAGCTCCTACGAGCAGTACTTC	CASSTSSGESSYEQYF
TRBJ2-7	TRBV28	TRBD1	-	TGTGCCAGCAGTCTCCCCGGGACAGGGGGGGTCGAGCAGTACTTC	CASSLPGTGGVEQYF
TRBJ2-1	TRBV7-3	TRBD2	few	TGTGCCAGCAGCGTCGGACTAGCGGGAGTCGGGAATGAGCAGTTCTTC	CASSVGLAGVGNEQFF
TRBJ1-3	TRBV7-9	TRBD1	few	TGTGCCAGCAGCTCATCACCGGGACAGACTCCCCGATCTGGAAACACCATATATTTT	CASSSSPGQTPRSGNTIYF
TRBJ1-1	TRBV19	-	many	TGTGCCAGCCTCCATACCGGCGGTAGGGGCGAAGCTTTCTTT	CASLHTGGRGEAFF
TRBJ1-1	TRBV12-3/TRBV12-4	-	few	TGTGCCAGCAGTTTCAGGCGGGGATCAACTGAAGCTTTCTTT	CASSFRRGSTEAFF
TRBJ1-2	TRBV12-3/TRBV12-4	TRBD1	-	TGTGCCAGCAGTTCCACCAAGACAGGGGGCTTAGGAGGCTACACCTTC	CASSSTKTGGLGGYTF
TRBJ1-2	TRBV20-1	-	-	TGCAGTGCCAACAGGGTGGGCTACACCTTC	CSANRVGYTF
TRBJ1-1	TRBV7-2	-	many	TGTGCCAGCAGCCCCGGGGGGCCGAACACTGAAGCTTTCTTT	CASSPGGPNTEAFF
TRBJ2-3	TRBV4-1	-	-	TGCGCCAGCAGCCACCGTTACGGAACGCAGTATTTT	CASSHRYGTQYF
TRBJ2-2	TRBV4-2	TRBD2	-	TGTGCCAGCAGCCAAGATCACGGATGGCGGGAGGTTATGTCGTCCGGGGAGCTGTTTTTT	CASSQDHGWREVMSSGELFF
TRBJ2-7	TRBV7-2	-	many	TGTGCCAGCAGCTCCCGGCGGGTTAGCTCCTACGAGCAGTACTTC	CASSSRRVSSYEQYF
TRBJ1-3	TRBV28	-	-	TGTGCCAGCAGTGCCCAGTATAGGACAGGAAACACCATATATTTT	CASSAQYRTGNTIYF
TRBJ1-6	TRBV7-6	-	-	TGTGCCAGCAGCCTTCTGGAGGGAGGCAATTCACCCCTCCGCTTT	CASSLLEGGNSPLRF
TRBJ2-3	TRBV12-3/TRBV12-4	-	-	TGTGCCAGCAGCCAAGGGAGGATTGATACGCAGTATTTT	CASSQGRIDTQYF
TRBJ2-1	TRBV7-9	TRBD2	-	TGTGCCAGCAGCTTAGGACTAGCGGGAGGGGTCCTCAATGAGCAGTTCTTC	CASSLGLAGGVLNEQFF
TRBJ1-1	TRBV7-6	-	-	TGTGCCAGCAGCTTAGTTCCGGATGGGGTGAACACTGAAGCTTTCTTT	CASSLVPDGVNTEAFF
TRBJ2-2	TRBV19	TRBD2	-	TGTGCCAGTATTCCGGGGACTAGCTTTGGGGAGCTGTTTTTT	CASIPGTSFGELFF
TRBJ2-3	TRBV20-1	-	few	TGCAGTGCTCCCCATGGCGCAGATACGCAGTATTTT	CSAPHGADTQYF
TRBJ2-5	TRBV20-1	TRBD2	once	TGCAGTGCTAAAAGCCCAGCGGGAGTTTTAGAGACCCAGTACTTC	CSAKSPAGVLETQYF
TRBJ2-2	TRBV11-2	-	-	TGTGCCAGCAGCTTGAGACCCTCTCGGGGCGCCGGGGAGCTGTTTTTT	CASSLRPSRGAGELFF
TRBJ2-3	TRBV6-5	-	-	TGTGCCAGCAAGAGGGCCACTTTTTCCGTAAGCACAGATACGCAGTATTTT	CASKRATFSVSTDTQYF
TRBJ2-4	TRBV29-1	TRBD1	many	TGCAGCGCCTCGACAGGGGCGAACATTCAGTACTTC	CSASTGANIQYF
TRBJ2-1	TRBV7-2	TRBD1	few	TGTGCCAGCCGTACCGGAGTTGGGGACAGTGAGCAGTTCTTC	CASRTGVGDSEQFF
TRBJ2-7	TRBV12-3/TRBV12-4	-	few	TGTGCCAGCAGTTTCAAAATGATCGCTCAGAGCTCCTACGAGCAGTACTTC	CASSFKMIAQSSYEQYF
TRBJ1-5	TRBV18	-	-	TGTGCCAGCTCCGAATGGCAGGGCCGAGAGCCCCAGCATTTT	CASSEWQGREPQHF
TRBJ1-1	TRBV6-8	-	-	TGTGCCAGCAGGACCTCGGGTGGAGGGCGAGGAGCTTTCTTT	CASRTSGGGRGAFF
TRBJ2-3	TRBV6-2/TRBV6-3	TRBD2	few	TGTGCCAGCACCCTGACTAGCGGCACAGATACGCAGTATTTT	CASTLTSGTDTQYF
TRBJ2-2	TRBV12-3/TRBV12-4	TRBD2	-	TGTGCCAGCAGTGCGGGAGGTGGGACCGGGGAGCTGTTTTTT	CASSAGGGTGELFF
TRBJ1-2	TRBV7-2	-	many	TGTGCCAGCAGCTTAGAACAGTTCTATGGCTACACCTTC	CASSLEQFYGYTF
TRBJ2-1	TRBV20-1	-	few	TGCAGTGCTAGAGAGGTACTGGGCTACAATGAGCAGTTCTTC	CSAREVLGYNEQFF
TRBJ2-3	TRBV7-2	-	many	TGTGCCAGCAGCTTAGGTCCGGGAGTAGATACGCAGTATTTT	CASSLGPGVDTQYF
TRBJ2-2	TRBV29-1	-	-	TGCAGCGTTGCGTGGACAGTCAACACCGGGGAGCTGTTTTTT	CSVAWTVNTGELFF
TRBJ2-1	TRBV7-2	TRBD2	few	TGTGCCAGCGGGACTAGCGGCCCTGGTGAGCAGTTCTTC	CASGTSGPGEQFF
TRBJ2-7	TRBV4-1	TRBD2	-	TGCGCCAGCAGCCGAACCGAGACTAGCTGGGGCGAGCAGTACTTC	CASSRTETSWGEQYF